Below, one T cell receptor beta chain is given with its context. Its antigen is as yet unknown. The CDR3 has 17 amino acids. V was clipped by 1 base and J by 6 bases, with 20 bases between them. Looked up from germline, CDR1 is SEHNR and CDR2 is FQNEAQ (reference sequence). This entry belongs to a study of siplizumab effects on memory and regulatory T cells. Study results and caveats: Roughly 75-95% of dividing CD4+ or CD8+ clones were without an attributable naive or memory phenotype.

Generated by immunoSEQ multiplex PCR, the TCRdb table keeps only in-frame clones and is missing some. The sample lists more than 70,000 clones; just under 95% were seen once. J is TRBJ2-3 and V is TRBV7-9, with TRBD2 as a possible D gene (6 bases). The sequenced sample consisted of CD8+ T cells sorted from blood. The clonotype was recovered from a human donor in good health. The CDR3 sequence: CASSLGYGSGLKDTQYF. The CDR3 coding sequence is TGTGCCAGCAGCTTAGGATATGGTAGCGGTCTAAAGGATACGCAGTATTTT.